The present T cell receptor beta chain was sequenced within a study of monozygotic twins with inflammatory bowel disease. This CDR3 has 16 residues. CDR1 is SGHTA, CDR2 FQGNSA, per germline. Study conclusions and caveats: Clonotype sharing was lower in IBD patients than healthy twins, most markedly with disease activity.

About this clonotype: Its antigen is still unknown.

Eight separate reactions per sample served to make cDNA. TCRdb reprocessed the 5' RACE reads, keeping one entry per CDR3 protein, no DNA. The sample table sets out a few hundred thousand distinct CDR3 sequences. Material for sequencing was blood. V usage is TRBV7-2 and J usage is TRBJ2-7; the TCRdb D gene call, TRBD2, has no DNA to confirm it. The receptor was derived from a human donor with ulcerative colitis or Crohn's disease, or a healthy co-twin of an affected twin (not recorded which). The CDR3 loop is CASSEGLAGVSYEQYF.